This is a list of T cell receptor beta chains from one sample in a study of shared clonotypes between healthy human individuals. Measured with immunoSEQ multiplex PCR; TCRdb has only the in-frame clones, and not every one. The sample has 2 million to 2.5 million clones, roughly 95% seen once. Sample: naive CD4+ T cells sorted from blood. The receptor source for this set is a man between 18 and 29 years old in good health. Each CDR3 is given with its conserved first and last residue. The order of the fields is clone size, V gene, J gene, D gene, CDR3 DNA, CDR3 protein. The D gene is left open where the match is weak. The size field is filled for only some rows; it gives once, few, many or a size class.

abundance: once
v_gene: TRBV18
j_gene: TRBJ2-1
d_gene: .
CDR3nt: TGTGCCAGCTCTACAGGTATCACCAATGAGCAGTTCTTC
CDR3aa: CASSTGITNEQFF

abundance: .
v_gene: TRBV19
j_gene: TRBJ2-6
d_gene: .
CDR3nt: TGTGCCAGTAGTATAGCTCGGGTAGGTGGGGCCAACGTCCTGACTTTC
CDR3aa: CASSIARVGGANVLTF

abundance: once
v_gene: TRBV18
j_gene: TRBJ1-3
d_gene: .
CDR3nt: TGTGCCAGCTCAGAGAATTCAGGAAACACCATATATTTT
CDR3aa: CASSENSGNTIYF

abundance: .
v_gene: TRBV7-2
j_gene: TRBJ1-5
d_gene: .
CDR3nt: TGTGCCAGCAGCTTTCCAGGGGCGGGCCAGCCCCAGCATTTT
CDR3aa: CASSFPGAGQPQHF

abundance: .
v_gene: TRBV19
j_gene: TRBJ2-5
d_gene: TRBD1
CDR3nt: TGTGCCAGTAGTCCCGGACAGGGCAGGGAGACCCAGTACTTC
CDR3aa: CASSPGQGRETQYF

abundance: once
v_gene: TRBV2
j_gene: TRBJ2-3
d_gene: .
CDR3nt: TGTGCCAGCAGACGAACCCTGTTGGACGATACGCAGTATTTT
CDR3aa: CASRRTLLDDTQYF

abundance: .
v_gene: TRBV5-6
j_gene: TRBJ2-5
d_gene: TRBD2
CDR3nt: TGTGCCAGCAGCCTCCGGACTAGCGGGGGTCAAGAGACCCAGTACTTC
CDR3aa: CASSLRTSGGQETQYF

abundance: .
v_gene: TRBV2
j_gene: TRBJ2-3
d_gene: .
CDR3nt: TGTGCCAGCAGTGAAGCGAGGGCCCTCACAGATACGCAGTATTTT
CDR3aa: CASSEARALTDTQYF

abundance: .
v_gene: TRBV7-2
j_gene: TRBJ2-5
d_gene: TRBD1
CDR3nt: TGTGCCAGCAGCCGACAGGGTTCCCTCGAGACCCAGTACTTC
CDR3aa: CASSRQGSLETQYF

abundance: .
v_gene: TRBV7-7
j_gene: TRBJ2-5
d_gene: .
CDR3nt: TGTGCTAGCAGCTTAGTATTGGGACAAGAGACCCAGTACTTC
CDR3aa: CASSLVLGQETQYF

abundance: .
v_gene: TRBV6-5
j_gene: TRBJ1-6
d_gene: .
CDR3nt: TGTGCCAGCAGTTACTCAGGCAGGTCAACTAATTCACCCCTCCACTTT
CDR3aa: CASSYSGRSTNSPLHF

abundance: .
v_gene: TRBV30
j_gene: TRBJ2-2
d_gene: .
CDR3nt: TGTGCCTGGAGTCCAGCCGGGGAGCTGTTTTTT
CDR3aa: CAWSPAGELFF

abundance: .
v_gene: TRBV6-9
j_gene: TRBJ2-5
d_gene: TRBD2
CDR3nt: TGTGCCAGCAGCCTCCGACTAGCGGGAGCGGGAGAGACCCAGTACTTC
CDR3aa: CASSLRLAGAGETQYF

abundance: .
v_gene: TRBV10-2
j_gene: TRBJ2-4
d_gene: .
CDR3nt: TGCGCCAGCAGTGACCCCCGGGAGTTCAGGGACATTCAGTACTTC
CDR3aa: CASSDPREFRDIQYF

abundance: .
v_gene: TRBV27
j_gene: TRBJ2-7
d_gene: .
CDR3nt: TGTGCCAGCAGTCTGGAAGTGGGGTACGAGCAGTACTTC
CDR3aa: CASSLEVGYEQYF

abundance: .
v_gene: TRBV2
j_gene: TRBJ2-7
d_gene: TRBD2
CDR3nt: TGTGCCCGATGGAGACGGGGGGAGGGCTACGAGCAGTACTTC
CDR3aa: CARWRRGEGYEQYF

abundance: .
v_gene: TRBV10-3
j_gene: TRBJ1-3
d_gene: TRBD1
CDR3nt: TGTGCCATCTCCGGGACAGGGTTTGATCGAAACACCATATATTTT
CDR3aa: CAISGTGFDRNTIYF

abundance: .
v_gene: TRBV7-9
j_gene: TRBJ1-1
d_gene: TRBD1
CDR3nt: TGTGCCAGCAGCTTATCAGGGACAGGGATGAACACTGAAGCTTTCTTT
CDR3aa: CASSLSGTGMNTEAFF

abundance: .
v_gene: TRBV10-3
j_gene: TRBJ1-4
d_gene: .
CDR3nt: TGTGCCATCAGTGATAGCGGGGGGGCAAATGAAAAACTGTTTTTT
CDR3aa: CAISDSGGANEKLFF

abundance: .
v_gene: TRBV5-4
j_gene: TRBJ2-7
d_gene: .
CDR3nt: TGTGCCAGCAGCTTGGTGGGTAACTACGAGCAGTACTTC
CDR3aa: CASSLVGNYEQYF

abundance: .
v_gene: TRBV27
j_gene: TRBJ2-5
d_gene: .
CDR3nt: TGTGCCAGCAGTTGGGCGTTAGGTGAGACCCAGTACTTC
CDR3aa: CASSWALGETQYF

abundance: .
v_gene: TRBV20-1
j_gene: TRBJ1-1
d_gene: .
CDR3nt: TGCAGTGCTAGTGGTCAAGTCGTTGCTTTCTTT
CDR3aa: CSASGQVVAFF

abundance: .
v_gene: TRBV6-5
j_gene: TRBJ1-1
d_gene: .
CDR3nt: TGTGCCAGCAGTTCCGGGAAGTATTGGAACACTGAAGCTTTCTTT
CDR3aa: CASSSGKYWNTEAFF

abundance: .
v_gene: TRBV19
j_gene: TRBJ2-2
d_gene: .
CDR3nt: TGTGCCAGTTACCCTCCGGGACGTAACACCGGGGAGCTGTTTTTT
CDR3aa: CASYPPGRNTGELFF

abundance: .
v_gene: TRBV10-1
j_gene: TRBJ2-1
d_gene: TRBD1
CDR3nt: TGCGCCAGCAGTGACCCAGGGGGCGCGAGGAATGAGCAGTTCTTC
CDR3aa: CASSDPGGARNEQFF

abundance: .
v_gene: TRBV7-2
j_gene: TRBJ1-1
d_gene: .
CDR3nt: TGTGCCAGCAGCTTACAGCGTATGAACACTGAAGCTTTCTTT
CDR3aa: CASSLQRMNTEAFF

abundance: .
v_gene: TRBV25-1
j_gene: TRBJ2-2
d_gene: TRBD1
CDR3nt: TGTGCCAGCAGTCAACCCGGGACAGGGCGGACCGGGGAGCTGTTTTTT
CDR3aa: CASSQPGTGRTGELFF

abundance: .
v_gene: TRBV18
j_gene: TRBJ1-1
d_gene: TRBD1
CDR3nt: TGTGCCAGCTCACTCGACAGGGGTTCCACTGAAGCTTTCTTT
CDR3aa: CASSLDRGSTEAFF

abundance: .
v_gene: TRBV2
j_gene: TRBJ2-6
d_gene: TRBD1
CDR3nt: TGTGCCAGCAGTGGCGGGACAGGTCGTTCGGGGGCCAACGTCCTGACTTTC
CDR3aa: CASSGGTGRSGANVLTF

abundance: .
v_gene: TRBV28
j_gene: TRBJ2-1
d_gene: .
CDR3nt: TGTGCCAGCAGTCCCCGGTATGAGCAGTTCTTC
CDR3aa: CASSPRYEQFF

abundance: .
v_gene: TRBV6-4
j_gene: TRBJ2-7
d_gene: TRBD2
CDR3nt: TGTGCCAGAGAGGGACGGGGGGGCCGGAACTACGAGCAGTACTTC
CDR3aa: CAREGRGGRNYEQYF